The 22 T cell receptor beta chains given below trace back to one sample, sequenced in a study of blood T cells in healthy people across ages. Using a J-beta primer mix together with a sample-barcoded 5' primer, a second PCR was run for about 6 to 11 cycles. TCRdb re-derived calls from the 5' RACE reads in MiXCR, one entry per CDR3 protein. The sample has 1.5 million to 2 million distinct CDR3 sequences, roughly 30% seen once. Material: blood. Receptor source: a woman aged 30 to 39 in good health.

Points on this clonotype: A much larger clone is a single base away; this may be a read error. The J gene is TRBJ2-6, the V gene TRBV6-1; no clear D. The CDR3 covers 17 residues. The germline CDR1 and CDR2 sequences are MNHNS and SASEGT. The CDR3 DNA is TGTACCAGCAGTCCCCAGGTTTGGTACTCTGGGGCCAACGTCCTGACTTTC. It translates to CTSSPQVWYSGANVLTF.

This clonotype was seen many times. The genes are TRBV6-1 and TRBJ2-5; no clear D gene. V lost 2 bases, J lost 4 bases, and 5 bases lay in between. Germline V gene data show CDR1 as MNHNS and CDR2 as SASEGT. The CDR3 length is 12 residues. This CDR3 reads CASSERRETQYF. CDR3 bases: TGTGCCAGCAGTGAAAGGAGAGAGACCCAGTACTTC.

This clonotype was seen only a few times. CDR3 loop: CSARGPINQPQHF. The CDR3 bases are TGCAGTGCTCGTGGACCGATCAATCAGCCCCAGCATTTT. This chain uses TRBV20-1 with TRBJ1-5; D ambiguous. The CDR3 covers 13 residues. Trimming stripped 5 bases from V and 3 bases from J, with 11 bases between. Per germline, CDR1 DFQATT and CDR2 SNEGSKA (reference sequence).

This clonotype was seen a handful of times. The chain uses TRBV5-1 and TRBJ2-1; possibly TRBD2 for D (5 bases). The germline V gene has CDR1 SGHRS and CDR2 YFSETQ. Trimming removed 0 bases at V and 5 bases at J, with 12 bases between. This CDR3 region has 15 residues. This CDR3 reads CASSLVGTRDNEQFF. CDR3 coding DNA: TGCGCCAGCAGCTTGGTCGGAACTAGGGACAATGAGCAGTTCTTC.

As to this clonotype: A read error may account for a junction end that differs from germline. The rearrangement joins TRBV13 to TRBJ2-4, with unresolved D. This CDR3 region has 15 residues. Germline loops: CDR1 PRHDT, CDR2 FYEKMQ (reference sequence). CDR3 DNA sequence: TGTGCCAACAGCTCCCGGAACCTAGCCAAAAACATTCAGTACTTC. Protein product: CANSSRNLAKNIQYF.

This clonotype has a handful of counts. V gene TRBV13 combines with J gene TRBJ1-1, with unresolved D. This CDR3 region has 12 residues. The V end was cut by 1 base, the J end by 7 bases, with 7 bases between. Germline values: CDR1 PRHDT, CDR2 FYEKMQ (reference sequence). The CDR3: CASSLEAIEAFF. CDR3 sequence (DNA): TGTGCCAGCAGCTTAGAGGCGATTGAAGCTTTCTTT. Full variable domain (rest looked up from reference TRBV13 and TRBJ1-1): AAGVIQSPRHLIKEKRETATLKCYPIPRHDTVYWYQQGPGQDPQFLISFYEKMQSDKGSIPDRFSAQQFSDYHSELNMSSLELGDSALYFCASSLEAIEAFFGQGTRLTVV.

A few counts support this clonotype. The chain combines TRBV5-1 with TRBJ1-2, with D hard to call. Germline CDR1 SGHRS, CDR2 YFSETQ. CDR3 size: 14 residues. Trimming took 0 bases from V and 8 from J, leaving 14 bases between them. Here the CDR3 reads CASSLAQPVDGYTF. The DNA of the CDR3 is TGCGCCAGCAGCTTGGCACAGCCCGTGGACGGCTACACCTTC. Supplemented by reference TRBV5-1 and TRBJ1-2, the full variable domain reads KAGVTQTPRYLIKTRGQQVTLSCSPISGHRSVSWYQQTPGQGLQFLFEYFSETQRNKGNFPGRFSGRQFSNSRSEMNVSTLELGDSALYLCASSLAQPVDGYTFGSGTRLTVV.

The J gene is TRBJ1-2, the V gene TRBV7-2; TRBD1 matches 7 bases. From germline, CDR1 is SGHTA and CDR2 FQGNSA. Losses at the gene ends were 2 bases for V and 3 bases for J; bases not matched to a gene: 6. The CDR3 totals 15 residues. The CDR3 region is CASSLLFRGDYGYTF. CDR3 nucleotide sequence: TGTGCCAGCAGCTTACTCTTCAGGGGGGACTATGGCTACACCTTC.

The CDR3 DNA reads TGTGCCAGCAGCTTATCCTCCCGGAAGCAAGGCTACACCTTC. It specifies CASSLSSRKQGYTF. V is TRBV7-2 and J is TRBJ1-2, with unresolved D. Germline lookup yields CDR1 SGHTA and CDR2 FQGNSA. V lost 2 bases and J lost 8, with 15 bases in between. CDR3 length: 14 residues.

This clonotype was seen many times. This sequence joins TRBV15 and TRBJ1-5; D is ambiguous. Trimming cost V 3 bases and J 1 base, with 13 bases left between them. The CDR3 is made up of 16 amino acids. Looked up from germline, CDR1 is LNHNV and CDR2 is YYDKDF (reference sequence). In DNA form, the CDR3 reads TGTGCCACCAGCAGCTCTTGGCGGGGAAGCAATCAGCCCCAGCATTTT. This translates into CATSSSWRGSNQPQHF.

This CDR3 reads CSASPNLNSPLHF. The CDR3 nucleotides are TGCAGTGCTAGCCCGAACTTGAATTCACCCCTCCACTTT. The chain is built from TRBV20-1 and TRBJ1-6; no clear D. V lost 3 bases and J 7 bases, leaving 10 bases between the germline ends. The germline gives CDR1 DFQATT, CDR2 SNEGSKA (reference sequence). This CDR3 spans 13 amino acids.

About this clonotype itself: This could be a read error, since a much larger clone is one nucleotide away. V is TRBV29-1 and J is TRBJ2-1; no reliable D call. The length of the CDR3 is 11 residues. Germline V lookup: CDR1 SQVTM, CDR2 ANQGSEA. The CDR3 reads CNVEHYNEQFF. The CDR3 nucleotides read TGCAACGTTGAACACTACAATGAGCAGTTCTTC.

J is TRBJ2-5 and V is TRBV28; TRBD2 agrees at 9 bases. CDR3 length: 16 amino acids. The trim removed 3 bases at V and 3 bases at J, leaving 8 bases unmatched. Per germline, CDR1 MDHEN and CDR2 SYDVKM. The CDR3 is CASSLRLAGSKETQYF. The CDR3 nucleotides are TGTGCCAGCAGTTTGAGGCTAGCGGGGTCGAAAGAGACCCAGTACTTC.

The rearrangement joins TRBV30 to TRBJ2-5; either TRBD1 or TRBD2 may supply D (6 bases each). Per the germline V gene, CDR1 is GTSNPN and CDR2 is SVGIG (reference sequence). The CDR3 has 14 residues. The V gene lost 2 bases and the J gene lost 5 bases, with 15 bases spanning the gap. CDR3 nucleotide sequence: TGTGCCTGGAGTCGTAAAGGGGGGAGCGAGACCCAGTACTTC. Protein product: CAWSRKGGSETQYF. The entire variable domain, with the rest obtained from reference TRBV30 and TRBJ2-5, is as follows: SQTIHQWPATLVQPVGSPLSLECTVEGTSNPNLYWYRQAAGRGLQLLFYSVGIGQISSEVPQNLSASRPQDRQFILSSKKLLLSDSGFYLCAWSRKGGSETQYFGPGTRLLVL.

The chain uses TRBV29-1 and TRBJ1-2, with D possibly matching TRBD1 (5 bases). Germline CDR1 and CDR2: SQVTM and ANQGSEA. Deletions cut 7 bases from V and 8 bases from J, with 20 bases between. The CDR3 totals 13 residues. CDR3 DNA: TGCAGCGGGAATGGGCGGGAGGGGTTCGGCTACACCTTC. Its translation is CSGNGREGFGYTF.

CDR3 DNA: TGTGCCAGCAGCCAGTCGACAGGGGGTAGTTACGAGCAGTACTTC. Amino acid sequence: CASSQSTGGSYEQYF. The V and J genes are TRBV4-2 and TRBJ2-7, with 9 bases matching TRBD1. Losses at the gene ends were 3 bases for V and 4 bases for J; bases not matched to a gene: 7. This CDR3 is built from 15 residues. CDR1 is LGHNA and CDR2 is YNFKEQ in the germline V gene.

This clonotype was observed a few times. The rearrangement joins TRBV12-3 or TRBV12-4 to TRBJ2-7, with TRBD2 identical over 7 bases. This CDR3 has 12 amino acids. V lost 3 bases, J lost 12 bases, and 8 bases stayed unmatched. DNA of the CDR3: TGTGCCAGCAGTTTCTCGCGGGAGACCCGGTACTTC. It encodes CASSFSRETRYF.

The genes are TRBV4-1 and TRBJ1-6; TRBD1 matches 7 bases. The CDR3 sequence is 16 residues long. Germline assignment: CDR1 MGHRA and CDR2 YSYEKL. Trimming took 0 bases from V and 3 from J; bases not matched to a gene: 2. This CDR3 is CASSQEQGYYNSPLHF. In DNA, the CDR3 is TGCGCCAGCAGCCAAGAACAGGGGTACTATAATTCACCCCTCCACTTT.

The chain is built from TRBV20-1 and TRBJ1-2, with TRBD1 matching 7 bases. This CDR3 has 16 residues. Trimming took 0 bases from V and 4 from J; bases not matched to a gene: 11. CDR1 DFQATT and CDR2 SNEGSKA come from the germline V gene (reference sequence). The CDR3 DNA reads TGCAGTGCTAGAGATATGCTAGGACAGGCCCTCTATGGCTACACCTTC. It encodes CSARDMLGQALYGYTF.

This clonotype has a count of ten or more. The genes are TRBV24-1 and TRBJ2-5, with 7 bases fitting TRBD2. Germline V gene lookup returns CDR1 KGHDR and CDR2 SFDVKD. The CDR3 is 12 amino acids. The V gene end was trimmed by 9 bases and the J gene end by 4 bases; junction bases not matched to a gene: 4. The CDR3 nucleotides read TGTGCCACCTCGGGCGGGGGAGAGACCCAGTACTTC. The encoded protein is CATSGGGETQYF.

The rearrangement links TRBV12-3 or TRBV12-4 to TRBJ2-4, with a weak D call TRBD2 (5 bases). CDR3 size: 15 residues. V lost 5 bases, J lost 7 bases, and 18 bases lay in between. The CDR3 sequence: CASSPKGLGSNIQYF. The CDR3, as DNA: TGTGCCAGCAGTCCCAAAGGTTTAGGGAGCAACATTCAGTACTTC.

The chain uses TRBV9 and TRBJ2-3; 15 bases line up with TRBD2. With 4 bases clipped from V and 9 bases from J, the junction kept 15 bases outside the gene matches. The germline V gene has CDR1 SGDLS and CDR2 YYNGEE. The CDR3 extends over 18 amino acids. The CDR3 DNA sequence: TGTGCCAGCAGCCCTGGGACTAGCGGGGGGCTGATCGGGGGGACGCAGTATTTT. Translated, it gives CASSPGTSGGLIGGTQYF.